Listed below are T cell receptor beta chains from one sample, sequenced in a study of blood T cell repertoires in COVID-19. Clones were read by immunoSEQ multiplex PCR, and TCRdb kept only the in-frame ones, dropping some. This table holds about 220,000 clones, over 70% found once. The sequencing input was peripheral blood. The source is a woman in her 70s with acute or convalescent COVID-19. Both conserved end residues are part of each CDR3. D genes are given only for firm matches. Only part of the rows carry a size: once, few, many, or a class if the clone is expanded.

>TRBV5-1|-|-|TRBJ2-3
TGCGCCAGCAGCTTGGGTTCCAGCGGAAGCACAGATACGCAGTATTTT
CASSLGSSGSTDTQYF
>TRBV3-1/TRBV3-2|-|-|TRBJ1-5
TGTGCCAGCAGCCAAGGGAGCAATAGCAATCAGCCCCAGCATTTT
CASSQGSNSNQPQHF
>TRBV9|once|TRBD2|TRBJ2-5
TGTGCCAGCAGCGTAGGTCCGACGGGACTAGCGGGGGGTCTATCTCAAGAGACCCAGTACTTC
CASSVGPTGLAGGLSQETQYF
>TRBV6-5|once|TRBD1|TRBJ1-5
TGTGCCAGCAGTCTAGGGGGCAGGGAACAGCCCCAGCATTTT
CASSLGGREQPQHF
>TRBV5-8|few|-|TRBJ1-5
TGTGCCAGCAACTTTCGGGGGGGGCCTTATCAGCCCCAGCATTTT
CASNFRGGPYQPQHF
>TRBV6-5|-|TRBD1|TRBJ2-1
TGTGCCAGCAATAACAGGGGGGCTGGCTACAATGAGCAGTTCTTC
CASNNRGAGYNEQFF
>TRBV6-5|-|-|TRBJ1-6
TGTGCCAGCCAGGAAATTTCACCCCTCCACTTT
CASQEISPLHF
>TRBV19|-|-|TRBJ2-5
TGTGCCAGTCCACGGCCGGGGGACGGCGACCCACGGCAAGAGACCCAGTACTTC
CASPRPGDGDPRQETQYF
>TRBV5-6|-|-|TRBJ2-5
TGTGCCAGCAGCTTCGGGGAAGAGACCCAGTACTTC
CASSFGEETQYF
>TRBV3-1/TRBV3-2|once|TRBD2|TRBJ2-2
TGTGCCAGCAGCAATGGCGGGGGGGCCGCCGGGGAGCTGTTTTTT
CASSNGGGAAGELFF
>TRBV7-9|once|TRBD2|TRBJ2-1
TGTGCCAGCAGCTTGGGACTAGCGGGGGGCCGCCCCGAGCAGTTCTTC
CASSLGLAGGRPEQFF
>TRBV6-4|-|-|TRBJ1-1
TGTGCCAGCAGCGTTACAATGAACACTGAAGCTTTCTTT
CASSVTMNTEAFF
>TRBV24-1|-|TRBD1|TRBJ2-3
TGTGCCACCAGTGATTTGCTGCGGGCCCCCGGGACAGGGATTCTCGGGTCAGATACGCAGTATTTT
CATSDLLRAPGTGILGSDTQYF
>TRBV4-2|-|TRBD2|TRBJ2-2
TGTGCCAGCAGCCCCCGGGGGGGCCGGGACACCGGGGAGCTGTTTTTT
CASSPRGGRDTGELFF
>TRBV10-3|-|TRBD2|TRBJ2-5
TGTGCCATCAGTGAGTCCGGCCGGGGGGGAGAAGAGACCCAGTACTTC
CAISESGRGGEETQYF
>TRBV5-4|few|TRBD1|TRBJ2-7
TGTGCCAGCCGACGGACAGGGGGCGAGCAGTACTTC
CASRRTGGEQYF
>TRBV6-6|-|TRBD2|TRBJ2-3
TGTGCCAGCAGTCGCAAACCCCTAGCGGGGAGCACAGATACGCAGTATTTT
CASSRKPLAGSTDTQYF
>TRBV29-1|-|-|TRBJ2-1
TGCAGCGTTGAAGGGTACTCGGGGAATCCCTACAATGAGCAGTTCTTC
CSVEGYSGNPYNEQFF
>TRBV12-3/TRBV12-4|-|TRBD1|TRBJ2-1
TGTGCCAGCAGAACAACAGGGGGCAATGAGCAGTTCTTC
CASRTTGGNEQFF
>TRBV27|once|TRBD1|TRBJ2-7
TGTGCCAGCAGTTCCTCCGGGACAGTGAACGAGCAGTACTTC
CASSSSGTVNEQYF
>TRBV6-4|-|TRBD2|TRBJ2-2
TGTGCCAGCAGTGACGATGCTCGAGAACTAGCGGGGGGAATAGGGGAGCTGTTTTTT
CASSDDARELAGGIGELFF
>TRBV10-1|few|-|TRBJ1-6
TGCGCCAGCAGTGATGGGGCTTCACCCCTCCACTTT
CASSDGASPLHF
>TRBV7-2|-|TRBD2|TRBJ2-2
TGTGCCAGCAGCTCGGGACTAGCGGGGGTCGCGAACACCGGGGAGCTGTTTTTT
CASSSGLAGVANTGELFF
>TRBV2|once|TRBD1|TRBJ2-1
TGTGCCAGCACCCGAGCTGGACAGGGGGCTTACAATGAGCAGTTCTTC
CASTRAGQGAYNEQFF
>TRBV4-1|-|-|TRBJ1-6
TGCGCCAGCAGCCAGGGGGGGAATTCACCCCTCCACTTT
CASSQGGNSPLHF
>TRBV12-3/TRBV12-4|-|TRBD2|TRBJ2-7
TGTGCCGTCGGTCTAGCGGGGTCCTACGAGCAGTACTTC
CAVGLAGSYEQYF
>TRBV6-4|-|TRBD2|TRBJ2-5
TGTGCCAGCAGTGTGGAGCGGGGAGAGACCCAGTACTTC
CASSVERGETQYF
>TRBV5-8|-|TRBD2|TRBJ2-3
TGTGCCAGCAATTGGGCGGGGGGGTCATCAGATACGCAGTATTTT
CASNWAGGSSDTQYF
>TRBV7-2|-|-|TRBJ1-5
TGTGCCAGCAGCTCCCTTGGGGGGGTGGGTCAGCCCCAGCATTTT
CASSSLGGVGQPQHF
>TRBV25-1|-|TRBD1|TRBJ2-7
TGTGCCAGCAGTGAATACCAGGGGGCCTACGAGCAGTACTTC
CASSEYQGAYEQYF
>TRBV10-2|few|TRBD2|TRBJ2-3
TGCGCCAGCAGTGGCCCACTAGCGGGGGTGGAGGGGCAGTATTTT
CASSGPLAGVEGQYF
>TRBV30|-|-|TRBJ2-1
TGTGCCTGGAGTAAGGTACTAGAAAGCAATGAGCAGTTCTTC
CAWSKVLESNEQFF
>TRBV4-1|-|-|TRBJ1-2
TGCGCCAGCAGCCAAGAATCGGCGACAGTCCAAGGCTACACCTTC
CASSQESATVQGYTF
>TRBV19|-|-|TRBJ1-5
TGTGCCAGTAGCCCATCGGGGGGGAACGTTCAGCCCCAGCATTTT
CASSPSGGNVQPQHF
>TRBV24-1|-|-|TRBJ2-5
TGTGCCACCAGTGACCTGGACAGCCAAGAGACCCAGTACTTC
CATSDLDSQETQYF
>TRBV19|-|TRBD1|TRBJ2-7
TGTGCCAGTAGTATAGTCGGGGACAGGGCCTACGAGCAGTACTTC
CASSIVGDRAYEQYF
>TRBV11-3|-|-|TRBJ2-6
TGTGCCAGCCCGTCCCCCCCACAGGGCTCTGGGGCCAACGTCCTGACTTTC
CASPSPPQGSGANVLTF
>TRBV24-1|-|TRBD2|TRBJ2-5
TGTGCCACCAGTGATTTAGCGGGGGAAGAGACCCAGTACTTC
CATSDLAGEETQYF
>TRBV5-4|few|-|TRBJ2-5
TGTGCCAGCAGTCATGGGACTTCGCAAGAGACCCAGTACTTC
CASSHGTSQETQYF
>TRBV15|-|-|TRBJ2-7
TGTGCCACCAGCAGAGGGGGTATGGCGACTAGCTCCTACGAGCAGTACTTC
CATSRGGMATSSYEQYF
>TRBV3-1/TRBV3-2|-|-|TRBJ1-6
TGTGCCAGCAGCCCTCGTCGGGTGGTTTCACCCCTCCACTTT
CASSPRRVVSPLHF
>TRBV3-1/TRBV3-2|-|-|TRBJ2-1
TGTGCCAGCAGCCAAGGTTCAGAGCAGTTCTTC
CASSQGSEQFF